A selection of T cell receptor beta chains follows, all from one sample in a study of T cell changes during pregnancy in multiple sclerosis. Only in-frame clones appear in the TCRdb table, and some are missing; sequencing was by immunoSEQ multiplex PCR. This sample yields about 44,000 clones, of which 96% are seen a single time; under 0.9% belongs to the top ten. This specimen was peripheral blood, taken in the second trimester of pregnancy. Receptor source: a female donor with multiple sclerosis, enrolled in a pregnancy study. The CDR3 runs from the conserved cysteine through the conserved F or W. The D gene is left open where the match is weak. A clone size is listed for some rows: how often the clone was seen (once, few, many), or a class if it is expanded.

D gene: -
clone size: -
J gene: TRBJ2-3
V gene: TRBV6-5
CDR3 DNA: TGTGCCAGCAGGCTCGGTGAGTCTAGCACAGATACGCAGTATTTT
CDR3 protein: CASRLGESSTDTQYF

D gene: -
clone size: -
J gene: TRBJ1-1
V gene: TRBV27
CDR3 DNA: TGTGCCAGCAGGCGACCCGGGACACCGAACACTGAAGCTTTCTTT
CDR3 protein: CASRRPGTPNTEAFF

D gene: TRBD1
clone size: -
J gene: TRBJ2-5
V gene: TRBV5-1
CDR3 DNA: TGCGCCAGCAGCTTGGCCCGACACGGGGACAGGGGGGGAGAGACCCAGTACTTC
CDR3 protein: CASSLARHGDRGGETQYF

D gene: TRBD2
clone size: -
J gene: TRBJ2-2
V gene: TRBV7-9
CDR3 DNA: TGTGCCAGCAGCTTACCCGGGAGCGGGACTGGGGAGCTGTTTTTT
CDR3 protein: CASSLPGSGTGELFF

D gene: -
clone size: -
J gene: TRBJ2-7
V gene: TRBV10-3
CDR3 DNA: TGTGCCATCAGTGAGTCCCAGCCTGGGAGGTACGAGCAGTACTTC
CDR3 protein: CAISESQPGRYEQYF

D gene: -
clone size: -
J gene: TRBJ1-2
V gene: TRBV28
CDR3 DNA: TGTGCCAGCAGTTTGGCAGGGTCTAAGGGTACCTCCACGGGCTACACCTTC
CDR3 protein: CASSLAGSKGTSTGYTF

D gene: -
clone size: once
J gene: TRBJ1-1
V gene: TRBV5-1
CDR3 DNA: TGCGCCAGCAGCTTACAGAACACTGAAGCTTTCTTT
CDR3 protein: CASSLQNTEAFF

D gene: TRBD1
clone size: -
J gene: TRBJ2-3
V gene: TRBV18
CDR3 DNA: TGTGCCAGCTCACCCGAGACAGGGTCCACAGATACGCAGTATTTT
CDR3 protein: CASSPETGSTDTQYF

D gene: -
clone size: once
J gene: TRBJ2-7
V gene: TRBV14
CDR3 DNA: TGTGCCAGCAGCCAAGACGGGCAGGGCGAGCAGTACTTC
CDR3 protein: CASSQDGQGEQYF

D gene: TRBD1
clone size: -
J gene: TRBJ2-7
V gene: TRBV7-6
CDR3 DNA: TGTGCCAGCAGCTTAGAAGAGACCGGACAGGGGACCTACGAGCAGTACTTC
CDR3 protein: CASSLEETGQGTYEQYF

D gene: TRBD1
clone size: -
J gene: TRBJ2-3
V gene: TRBV9
CDR3 DNA: TGTGCCAGCAGCGTGGGACAGGGGGAAACAGATACGCAGTATTTT
CDR3 protein: CASSVGQGETDTQYF

D gene: TRBD2
clone size: once
J gene: TRBJ2-7
V gene: TRBV27
CDR3 DNA: TGTGCCAGTCCGTTGGGGACTAGCGGCTCCTACGAGCAGTACTTC
CDR3 protein: CASPLGTSGSYEQYF

D gene: TRBD2
clone size: once
J gene: TRBJ2-1
V gene: TRBV7-3
CDR3 DNA: TGTGCCAGCAGCTCCGGACTAGCGGAATACAATGAGCAGTTCTTC
CDR3 protein: CASSSGLAEYNEQFF

D gene: TRBD1
clone size: -
J gene: TRBJ2-1
V gene: TRBV9
CDR3 DNA: TGTGCCAGCAGCGCCGGACAGGGGGCGGGCTACAATGAGCAGTTCTTC
CDR3 protein: CASSAGQGAGYNEQFF

D gene: TRBD1
clone size: -
J gene: TRBJ2-2
V gene: TRBV10-2
CDR3 DNA: TGCGCCAGCAGTGAGGGGACAGTGAACACCGGGGAGCTGTTTTTT
CDR3 protein: CASSEGTVNTGELFF

D gene: -
clone size: -
J gene: TRBJ1-2
V gene: TRBV29-1
CDR3 DNA: TGCAGCGTTGTGTCCTCAGGGGACTATGGCTACACCTTC
CDR3 protein: CSVVSSGDYGYTF

D gene: TRBD1
clone size: -
J gene: TRBJ1-1
V gene: TRBV14
CDR3 DNA: TGTGCCAGCAGCCAAGAGACAGGGGCCCTCTCTGTAGCTTTCTTT
CDR3 protein: CASSQETGALSVAFF

D gene: -
clone size: once
J gene: TRBJ2-7
V gene: TRBV28
CDR3 DNA: TGTGCCAGCACGGTCCAAATTTCGGGCGAGCAGTACTTC
CDR3 protein: CASTVQISGEQYF

D gene: -
clone size: -
J gene: TRBJ2-2
V gene: TRBV7-2
CDR3 DNA: TGTGCCAGCAGCTCACGCTGGGGGCCAGTTATCCGGACCGGGGAGCTGTTTTTT
CDR3 protein: CASSSRWGPVIRTGELFF

D gene: TRBD2
clone size: -
J gene: TRBJ2-2
V gene: TRBV2
CDR3 DNA: TGTGCCAGCGGCAGCGCGGGGGGGTACACCGGGGAGCTGTTTTTT
CDR3 protein: CASGSAGGYTGELFF

D gene: -
clone size: once
J gene: TRBJ2-3
V gene: TRBV28
CDR3 DNA: TGTGCCAGCGGGACAAGTAGCGGGTCCGTCTTCACAGATACGCAGTATTTT
CDR3 protein: CASGTSSGSVFTDTQYF

D gene: TRBD1
clone size: -
J gene: TRBJ1-2
V gene: TRBV27
CDR3 DNA: TGTGCCAGCAGTCTCTCGCCAGGGGGGTTGTATGGCTACACCTTC
CDR3 protein: CASSLSPGGLYGYTF

D gene: TRBD1
clone size: -
J gene: TRBJ1-2
V gene: TRBV5-4
CDR3 DNA: TGTGCCAGCAGCTCGGAAATTCACAGGGGGCGCGCCTATGGCTACACCTTC
CDR3 protein: CASSSEIHRGRAYGYTF

D gene: -
clone size: -
J gene: TRBJ2-7
V gene: TRBV10-3
CDR3 DNA: TGTGCCATCAGTCCGGGGTCCTCCTACGAGCAGTACTTC
CDR3 protein: CAISPGSSYEQYF

D gene: TRBD2
clone size: once
J gene: TRBJ2-4
V gene: TRBV2
CDR3 DNA: TGTGCCAGCAGGAGGGGAGGGGACATTCAGTACTTC
CDR3 protein: CASRRGGDIQYF

D gene: -
clone size: once
J gene: TRBJ1-2
V gene: TRBV29-1
CDR3 DNA: TGCAGCGTTGACGGAGGCAGTCCCCCGGGAGGCTACACCTTC
CDR3 protein: CSVDGGSPPGGYTF

D gene: -
clone size: -
J gene: TRBJ1-1
V gene: TRBV7-9
CDR3 DNA: TGTGCCAGCAGCCCCCCCCCGGGCACTGAAGCTTTCTTT
CDR3 protein: CASSPPPGTEAFF

D gene: TRBD1
clone size: -
J gene: TRBJ2-7
V gene: TRBV5-1
CDR3 DNA: TGCGCCAGCAGCTTGGGTGGACAGGGAAAGCAGTACTTC
CDR3 protein: CASSLGGQGKQYF

D gene: TRBD2
clone size: -
J gene: TRBJ2-1
V gene: TRBV6-5
CDR3 DNA: TGTGCCAGCAGTTTAGCTCGCGGGGGGCTCGGCAATGAGCAGTTCTTC
CDR3 protein: CASSLARGGLGNEQFF

D gene: -
clone size: -
J gene: TRBJ1-1
V gene: TRBV10-2
CDR3 DNA: TGCGCCAGCAGTGAACAGGAGAACACTGAAGCTTTCTTT
CDR3 protein: CASSEQENTEAFF

D gene: TRBD2
clone size: -
J gene: TRBJ2-7
V gene: TRBV28
CDR3 DNA: TGTGCCAGCAGTTTATCCTCTAGCGGGAGTGGGTACGAGCAGTACTTC
CDR3 protein: CASSLSSSGSGYEQYF

D gene: -
clone size: -
J gene: TRBJ1-1
V gene: TRBV2
CDR3 DNA: TGTGCCAGCAGTGAATATATCCCGGACACTGAAGCTTTCTTT
CDR3 protein: CASSEYIPDTEAFF

D gene: -
clone size: -
J gene: TRBJ1-6
V gene: TRBV27
CDR3 DNA: TGTGCCAGCAGTTTAGGCAGGGTTGATTCACCCCTCCACTTT
CDR3 protein: CASSLGRVDSPLHF

D gene: TRBD2
clone size: -
J gene: TRBJ2-5
V gene: TRBV7-9
CDR3 DNA: TGTGCCAGCAGCTTGAGACTAGCGGGGGGGCAAGAGACCCAGTACTTC
CDR3 protein: CASSLRLAGGQETQYF

D gene: TRBD2
clone size: once
J gene: TRBJ2-3
V gene: TRBV7-9
CDR3 DNA: TGTGCCAGCAGGGGGACTAGCGGATCCTCTAATACGCAGTATTTT
CDR3 protein: CASRGTSGSSNTQYF

D gene: TRBD2
clone size: -
J gene: TRBJ2-1
V gene: TRBV27
CDR3 DNA: TGTGCCAGCAGTCCCCTTAGCGGGAGGAACGATGAGCAGTTCTTC
CDR3 protein: CASSPLSGRNDEQFF

D gene: -
clone size: -
J gene: TRBJ2-7
V gene: TRBV20-1
CDR3 DNA: TGCAGTGCTAGGGACACCTACGAGCAGTACTTC
CDR3 protein: CSARDTYEQYF

D gene: TRBD2
clone size: -
J gene: TRBJ2-5
V gene: TRBV30
CDR3 DNA: TGTGCCTGGAGTACCCTAGCGGGAGCCCAAGAGACCCAGTACTTC
CDR3 protein: CAWSTLAGAQETQYF

D gene: -
clone size: -
J gene: TRBJ1-1
V gene: TRBV7-8
CDR3 DNA: TGTGCCAGCAGCTTAATTGGCATGAACACTGAAGCTTTCTTT
CDR3 protein: CASSLIGMNTEAFF

D gene: -
clone size: -
J gene: TRBJ2-7
V gene: TRBV27
CDR3 DNA: TGTGCCAGCAGCCAGCAGGGGCCTTACGAGCAGTACTTC
CDR3 protein: CASSQQGPYEQYF

D gene: -
clone size: -
J gene: TRBJ1-2
V gene: TRBV2
CDR3 DNA: TGTGCCAGCCTTGACAGTCCCTATGGCTACACCTTC
CDR3 protein: CASLDSPYGYTF

D gene: TRBD2
clone size: -
J gene: TRBJ2-3
V gene: TRBV5-4
CDR3 DNA: TGTGCCAGCAGCTCCGGGACTAGCGGGACTAGCACAGATACGCAGTATTTT
CDR3 protein: CASSSGTSGTSTDTQYF

D gene: TRBD1
clone size: -
J gene: TRBJ2-3
V gene: TRBV29-1
CDR3 DNA: TGCAGCGTTCGACCGGGACAGGGCACAGATACGCAGTATTTT
CDR3 protein: CSVRPGQGTDTQYF

D gene: -
clone size: -
J gene: TRBJ1-4
V gene: TRBV19
CDR3 DNA: TGTGCCAGTAGCATCCCCGGGGGGGATGAAAAACTGTTTTTT
CDR3 protein: CASSIPGGDEKLFF

D gene: -
clone size: -
J gene: TRBJ1-3
V gene: TRBV7-2
CDR3 DNA: TGTGCCAGCAGCCCCCGCGTGAGCTCTGGAAACACCATATATTTT
CDR3 protein: CASSPRVSSGNTIYF

D gene: TRBD1
clone size: -
J gene: TRBJ1-3
V gene: TRBV18
CDR3 DNA: TGTGCCAGCTCCCCCGGGACAGGGGGCGCGAACACCATATATTTT
CDR3 protein: CASSPGTGGANTIYF

D gene: -
clone size: -
J gene: TRBJ2-7
V gene: TRBV6-5
CDR3 DNA: TGTGCCAGCAGGGGGCTATCGGTGGACGAGCAGTACTTC
CDR3 protein: CASRGLSVDEQYF

D gene: TRBD1
clone size: -
J gene: TRBJ1-1
V gene: TRBV11-2
CDR3 DNA: TGTGCCAGCAGCTTAAGCAGGGGGCAGACTGAAGCTTTCTTT
CDR3 protein: CASSLSRGQTEAFF

D gene: -
clone size: -
J gene: TRBJ1-5
V gene: TRBV4-1
CDR3 DNA: TGCGCCAGCAGCCAAGAGAGTCCCAGGGTGAGCAATCAGCCCCAGCATTTT
CDR3 protein: CASSQESPRVSNQPQHF

D gene: TRBD1
clone size: -
J gene: TRBJ1-5
V gene: TRBV27
CDR3 DNA: TGTGCCAGCAGTTTATACTTATCCGGGACAGGGGGCGTTCAGCCCCAGCATTTT
CDR3 protein: CASSLYLSGTGGVQPQHF

D gene: TRBD2
clone size: -
J gene: TRBJ2-3
V gene: TRBV4-1
CDR3 DNA: TGCGCCAGCAGCCAAGACAATCTAGCGGGGGACACAGATACGCAGTATTTT
CDR3 protein: CASSQDNLAGDTDTQYF